These T cell receptor beta chains were read from a single sample in a study of T cell repertoires in cytomegalovirus infection. Via MiXCR, TCRdb re-called the reads, giving one row per CDR3 protein. Of over 150,000 distinct CDR3 sequences listed, approximately 15% are singletons. The specimen was PBMCs. These receptors came from a human donor in good health (CMV status not recorded). Some clones in this sample may be carry-over from other donors' samples. Both conserved end residues are part of each CDR3. D genes are given only for firm matches. Some rows have no size entry. The others give once, few or many, or a class for an expanded clone.

J gene,clone size,V gene,D gene,CDR3 protein,CDR3 DNA
TRBJ2-5,few,TRBV28,NA,CASSLVDRVVETQYF,TGTGCCAGCAGTTTAGTGGATAGGGTGGTGGAGACCCAGTACTTC
TRBJ2-7,few,TRBV12-3/TRBV12-4,NA,CASSLTTGWEQYF,TGTGCCAGCAGTCTTACTACAGGGTGGGAGCAGTACTTC
TRBJ2-5,many,TRBV7-2,TRBD1,CASSLAGTGKGETQYF,TGTGCCAGCAGCTTAGCCGGGACAGGGAAAGGGGAGACCCAGTACTTC
TRBJ2-7,once,TRBV5-1,NA,CASSLQGDEQYF,TGCGCCAGCAGCCTACAAGGAGACGAGCAGTACTTC
TRBJ1-5,many,TRBV12-3/TRBV12-4,NA,CASSFTRGLNQPQHF,TGTGCCAGCAGTTTCACTAGGGGCCTCAATCAGCCCCAGCATTTT
TRBJ2-7,many,TRBV11-2,TRBD2,CASSPWTSGGSYEQYF,TGTGCCAGCAGCCCTTGGACTAGCGGAGGGTCCTACGAGCAGTACTTC
TRBJ1-6,many,TRBV7-2,NA,CATPTGLIGNSPLHF,TGTGCCACCCCTACCGGATTGATCGGCAATTCACCCCTCCACTTT
TRBJ1-2,NA,TRBV5-6,NA,CASSSLSGYTF,TGTGCCAGCAGCTCCTTAAGTGGCTACACCTTC
TRBJ1-2,NA,TRBV27,NA,CASSLGGAGGYTF,TGTGCCAGCAGTTTAGGGGGCGCCGGTGGCTACACCTTC
TRBJ1-1,NA,TRBV7-2,TRBD1,CASSGRQGALAFF,TGTGCCAGCAGCGGTCGACAGGGGGCTTTGGCTTTCTTT
TRBJ2-7,many,TRBV4-1,TRBD1,CASSQEGTGAGEQYF,TGCGCCAGCAGCCAAGAAGGAACAGGGGCGGGCGAGCAGTACTTC
TRBJ2-5,many,TRBV7-2,NA,CASISWDGQETQYF,TGTGCCAGCATCTCCTGGGACGGCCAAGAGACCCAGTACTTC
TRBJ1-5,NA,TRBV7-9,NA,CASSYSGQPQHF,TGTGCCAGCAGCTATAGCGGGCAGCCCCAGCATTTT
TRBJ2-3,NA,TRBV20-1,NA,CRAPDGLTDTQYF,TGCAGGGCCCCCGACGGCCTCACAGATACGCAGTATTTT
TRBJ2-2,NA,TRBV20-1,TRBD2,CSARLLAGTNTGELFF,TGCAGTGCTAGGTTACTAGCGGGGACGAACACCGGGGAGCTGTTTTTT
TRBJ2-1,many,TRBV5-4,NA,CASSLEQISYNEQFF,TGTGCCAGCAGCTTGGAACAGATCTCCTACAATGAGCAGTTCTTC
TRBJ2-3,many,TRBV24-1,TRBD2,CATSAPGLAGLTDTQYF,TGTGCCACCAGTGCTCCGGGACTAGCGGGGCTCACAGATACGCAGTATTTT
TRBJ2-7,many,TRBV7-2,TRBD2,CASSLSFVGKAGGPEQYF,TGTGCCAGCAGCTTATCCTTCGTGGGGAAAGCGGGAGGACCCGAGCAGTACTTC
TRBJ2-1,many,TRBV19,TRBD2,CASSLRREFSRNEQFF,TGTGCCAGTAGTCTAAGGCGGGAGTTTAGTAGGAATGAGCAGTTCTTC
TRBJ2-5,NA,TRBV5-1,NA,CASSLATGGLQETQYF,TGCGCCAGCAGCTTGGCCACGGGGGGCCTCCAAGAGACCCAGTACTTC
TRBJ1-3,NA,TRBV28,NA,CASSGAGTTIYF,TGTGCCAGCTCGGGGGCTGGAACCACCATATATTTT
TRBJ2-7,many,TRBV2,NA,CASNRQPYEQYF,TGTGCCAGCAATCGACAACCCTACGAGCAGTACTTC
TRBJ1-1,once,TRBV19,NA,CASSRIRSSSGSNEAFF,TGTGCCAGTAGCCGTATACGCTCTTCATCCGGTAGTAATGAAGCTTTCTTT
TRBJ1-2,few,TRBV7-4,NA,CASSLAGGNGYTF,TGTGCCAGCAGCTTAGCCGGCGGGAATGGCTACACCTTC
TRBJ1-5,NA,TRBV27,NA,CASSLQGYGNQPQHF,TGTGCCAGCAGTTTGCAAGGTTATGGCAATCAGCCCCAGCATTTT
TRBJ2-5,NA,TRBV10-1,NA,CASSESTGFVQETQYF,TGCGCCAGCAGTGAGTCAACAGGGTTCGTCCAAGAGACCCAGTACTTC
TRBJ2-2,few,TRBV19,NA,CASSALGGGELFF,TGTGCCAGTAGTGCCCTCGGGGGCGGGGAGCTGTTTTTT
TRBJ2-2,few,TRBV19,TRBD1,CASSPRGPSTGELFF,TGTGCCAGTAGTCCCAGGGGGCCGAGCACCGGGGAGCTGTTTTTT
TRBJ1-5,many,TRBV19,NA,CASSIIGNSNQPQHF,TGTGCCAGTAGTATAATAGGCAATTCCAATCAGCCCCAGCATTTT
TRBJ2-1,NA,TRBV5-1,TRBD2,CASDPSGTYNEQFF,TGCGCCAGCGACCCTAGCGGGACCTACAATGAGCAGTTCTTC
TRBJ2-7,many,TRBV28,NA,CASSLDKTYEQYF,TGTGCCAGCAGTTTAGACAAAACCTACGAGCAGTACTTC
TRBJ2-1,few,TRBV6-2/TRBV6-3,NA,CASSYYRGSGNEQFF,TGTGCCAGCAGTTACTACCGGGGTTCCGGCAATGAGCAGTTCTTC
TRBJ1-1,many,TRBV7-9,NA,CASSPPGHSTNTEAFF,TGTGCCAGCAGCCCCCCCGGGCATTCCACGAACACTGAAGCTTTCTTT
TRBJ1-5,few,TRBV30,TRBD1,CAWSGRDRGFLGNQPQHF,TGTGCCTGGAGTGGCCGGGACAGGGGATTTTTGGGCAATCAGCCCCAGCATTTT
TRBJ1-1,NA,TRBV29-1,TRBD1,CSVGDRARAFF,TGCAGCGTTGGGGACAGGGCTCGAGCTTTCTTT
TRBJ2-2,NA,TRBV2,NA,CASNRVGELFF,TGTGCCAGCAACCGGGTCGGGGAGCTGTTTTTT
TRBJ2-5,many,TRBV7-2,NA,CASSSPRSVRTLEETQYF,TGTGCCAGCAGCTCCCCACGGTCGGTCCGGACACTAGAAGAGACCCAGTACTTC
TRBJ2-3,NA,TRBV29-1,NA,CSVDPGADTQYF,TGCAGCGTCGACCCGGGAGCAGATACGCAGTATTTT
TRBJ2-7,many,TRBV25-1,NA,CASSETASYEQYF,TGTGCCAGCAGTGAAACAGCTTCCTACGAGCAGTACTTC
TRBJ2-7,many,TRBV12-3/TRBV12-4,NA,CASSLPVRQGKVYEQYF,TGTGCCAGCAGTTTACCGGTCCGTCAGGGTAAGGTCTACGAGCAGTACTTC
TRBJ2-7,few,TRBV6-5,TRBD1,CASSTQGREQYF,TGTGCCAGCAGCACACAGGGGCGCGAGCAGTACTTC
TRBJ1-4,NA,TRBV20-1,TRBD1,CSAWDRTEKLFF,TGCAGTGCCTGGGACAGAACCGAAAAACTGTTTTTT